A single sample gave rise to the 11 T cell receptor beta chains below, sequenced in a study of T-cell reconstitution after alpha-beta-depleted transplantation in children (dated by TCRdb to 2016 to 2017). Library preparation was by PCR. For sequencing, an Illumina HiSeq 2500 was employed. Molecular barcoding was employed in the preparation of TCR libraries, with unique molecular identifiers being used to normalize TCRbeta repertoire quantification. The raw public data were reprocessed by TCRdb itself: fastp quality trimming at Q25, MiXCR clonotype calling, in-frame beta chains only. CDR3 protein sequences are deduplicated, and each keeps its most common genes and DNA. Within this sample are 640,000 or so distinct CDR3 sequences, with around a sixth of them counted one time only. The biggest ten clones account for 1.1% of the sample. The sequences come from PBMCs from the stem cell graft donor, collected from the stem cell graft. Every receptor here comes from a human donor who donated a stem cell graft to a child with acute myeloid leukemia.

V gene TRBV4-3 combines with J gene TRBJ1-3; weak D call: TRBD1 (5 bases). V dropped 1 base and J dropped 4 bases, with 5 bases sitting between them. Germline V gene lookup returns CDR1 LGHNA and CDR2 YSLEER. This CDR3 comprises 13 residues. This CDR3 is CASSQGDGNTIYF. The CDR3 bases are TGCGCCAGCAGCCAAGGGGACGGAAACACCATATATTTT.

This clonotype was counted ten times or more. The rearrangement links TRBV10-3 to TRBJ2-7; D is possibly TRBD1 or TRBD2 (5 bases each). Trimming took off 3 bases at V and 9 bases at J, with 12 bases between the two ends. Germline loops: CDR1 ENHRY, CDR2 SYGVKD. This CDR3 region has 12 residues. The CDR3 DNA reads as TGTGCCATCAGTGACAGGGAGTCTACGCAGTACTTC. Protein sequence: CAISDRESTQYF.

This clonotype was observed a few times. This rearrangement joins TRBV7-9 to TRBJ2-7; 12 bases fit TRBD1. The CDR3 consists of 15 residues. V dropped 5 bases and J dropped 8; count of bases not matched to a gene: 10. CDR1 is SEHNR and CDR2 is FQNEAQ in the germline V gene (reference sequence). The CDR3 protein is CASSPGTGGLYQQYF. The CDR3 region has the DNA TGTGCCAGCAGCCCCGGGACAGGGGGCCTATACCAGCAGTACTTC.

The genes are TRBV7-9 and TRBJ2-5; unclear D gene. The V end was cut by 4 bases, the J end by 5 bases, with 14 bases between. This CDR3 spans 14 amino acids. CDR1 and CDR2 from the germline V gene are SEHNR and FQNEAQ (reference sequence). The CDR3 DNA follows: TGTGCCAGCAGCTCCTCGTCTAACTCCGAGACCCAGTACTTC. As protein: CASSSSSNSETQYF.

This clonotype has at least ten counts. The chain links TRBV20-1 to TRBJ2-7; possibly TRBD1 or TRBD2 for D (5 bases each). The CDR3 spans 15 residues. V was clipped by 3 bases and J by 1 base, with 16 bases between them. Per germline, CDR1 DFQATT and CDR2 SNEGSKA (reference sequence). CDR3 DNA sequence: TGCAGTGCTAGTTATCGGGGCGCGATGTCCTACGAGCAGTACGTC. Translated, it gives CSASYRGAMSYEQYV.

This clonotype was counted at least ten times. The chain uses TRBV27 and TRBJ2-1; D unclear. There are 16 residues in the CDR3. CDR1 MNHEY and CDR2 SMNVEV come from the germline V gene (reference sequence). V lost 3 bases to trimming and J lost 0 bases, with 12 bases between them. The CDR3 protein is CASSLVASDSYNEQFF. DNA for the CDR3: TGTGCCAGCAGTTTGGTTGCCAGTGACTCCTACAATGAGCAGTTCTTC.

This clonotype was picked up a small number of times. J is TRBJ2-3 and V is TRBV9; D may be TRBD1 (5 bases). The CDR3 loop spans 15 amino acids. Germline V lookup: CDR1 SGDLS, CDR2 YYNGEE. With 2 bases removed from V and 2 bases from J, the gap between germline ends came to 12 bases. CDR3 residues: CASSVTGEITDTQYF. The CDR3, as DNA: TGTGCCAGCAGCGTCACAGGAGAAATCACAGATACGCAGTATTTT.

This clonotype was recorded a few times. This chain uses TRBV12-3 or TRBV12-4 with TRBJ1-2; D is ambiguous. The CDR3 is 14 amino acids. With 1 base removed from V and 8 bases from J, the gap between germline ends came to 14 bases. CDR3 amino acids: CASSLVSMVKGYTF. CDR3 nucleotide sequence: TGTGCCAGCAGTTTAGTATCAATGGTAAAAGGCTACACCTTC.

This clonotype was found a few times. The chain joins TRBV20-1 to TRBJ2-3; 8 bases match TRBD2. V gave up 4 bases and J gave up 4 bases; unmatched junction bases: 13. CDR1 and CDR2 (germline): DFQATT, SNEGSKA (reference sequence). The length of the CDR3 is 16 residues. Here the CDR3 reads CSATPGTSRSADTQYF. The CDR3 nucleotides read TGCAGTGCTACCCCTGGGACTAGTCGGTCGGCAGATACGCAGTATTTT.

The V call is TRBV12-3 or TRBV12-4, the J call TRBJ1-4, with a tentative D call TRBD1 (5 bases). V was pared by 3 bases and J by 3 bases, with 11 bases between. The CDR3 is 15 amino acids. CDR3 residues: CASSFSGAPNEKLFF. CDR3 bases: TGTGCCAGCAGTTTCTCCGGGGCGCCTAATGAAAAACTGTTTTTT.

As regards this clonotype: The germline gene is not matched at one end of the junction; a read error may be the cause. The chain has TRBV20-1 and TRBJ1-2; TRBD1 agrees at 7 bases. This CDR3 has 15 amino acids. Germline V gene data show CDR1 as DFQATT and CDR2 as SNEGSKA (reference sequence). The DNA of the CDR3 is TGCAGTGCCACTGGACAGGACCCCCTTGCCGGTGGCTACGCCTTC. Its translation is CSATGQDPLAGGYAF.